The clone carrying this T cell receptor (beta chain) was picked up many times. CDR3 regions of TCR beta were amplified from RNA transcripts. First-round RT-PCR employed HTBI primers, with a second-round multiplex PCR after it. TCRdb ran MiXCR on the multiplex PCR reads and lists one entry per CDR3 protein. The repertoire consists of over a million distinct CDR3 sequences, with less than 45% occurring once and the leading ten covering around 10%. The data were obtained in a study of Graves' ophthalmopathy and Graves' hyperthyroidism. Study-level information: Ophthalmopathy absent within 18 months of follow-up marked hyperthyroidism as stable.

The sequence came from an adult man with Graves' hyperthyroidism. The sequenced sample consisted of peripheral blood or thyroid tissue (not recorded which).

CDR3 sequence reads: CASRDAGTPDSYNSPLHF. Here the CDR3 DNA reads TGTGCCAGCAGGGATGCCGGGACACCTGACTCCTATAATTCACCCCTCCACTTT. The V gene is TRBV7-9, the J gene TRBJ1-6, with D tentatively TRBD1 (6 bases). This CDR3 contains 18 residues. The ends were cut back, 6 bases at V and 0 bases at J, with 18 bases in the middle. In germline, CDR1 is SEHNR, CDR2 FQNEAQ (reference sequence).